The 16 T cell receptor beta chains given below trace back to one sample, sequenced in a study of blood T cell repertoires in COVID-19. Sequencing used immunoSEQ multiplex PCR; TCRdb keeps in-frame clones, though not all of them. The top ten hold approximately 2.1% of the sample, which has tens of thousands of clones, about 91% seen once. The sequencing sample was made of peripheral blood. These receptors were obtained from a man aged 55 to 70 with acute or convalescent COVID-19.

The chain couples TRBV7-3 to TRBJ2-1; 9 bases line up with TRBD1. The CDR3 sequence is 15 residues long. Germline V lookup: CDR1 SGHTA, CDR2 FQGTGA. V shed 2 bases, J shed 7 bases, and the junction held 6 bases outside the gene matches. This CDR3 is CASSLLGQGSNEQFF. CDR3 nucleotides: TGTGCCAGCAGCTTACTTGGACAGGGGAGTAATGAGCAGTTCTTC.

The V and J genes are TRBV2 and TRBJ2-7; TRBD2 agrees at 11 bases. CDR1 is SNHLY, CDR2 FYNNEI, per germline. The CDR3 is made up of 15 amino acids. Losses at the gene ends were 4 bases for V and 7 bases for J; bases not matched to a gene: 9. The CDR3 DNA is TGTGCCAGCAGTGTGGTAGCGGGAGGGCCGGGGGAGCAGTACTTC. Residues: CASSVVAGGPGEQYF.

V gene TRBV5-1 combines with J gene TRBJ2-7, with D maybe TRBD1 (5 bases). Germline lookup yields CDR1 SGHRS and CDR2 YFSETQ. There are 13 residues in the CDR3. V lost 7 bases and J 7 bases, leaving 18 bases between the germline ends. The CDR3 sequence is CASAPSRDREQYF. In nucleotides, the CDR3 is TGCGCCAGCGCGCCGAGCAGGGATCGTGAGCAGTACTTC. Using reference TRBV5-1 and TRBJ2-7 for the parts outside the CDR3, the full variable domain is KAGVTQTPRYLIKTRGQQVTLSCSPISGHRSVSWYQQTPGQGLQFLFEYFSETQRNKGNFPGRFSGRQFSNSRSEMNVSTLELGDSALYLCASAPSRDREQYFGPGTRLTVT.

This chain joins TRBV29-1 and TRBJ2-7; 7 positions match TRBD2. The CDR3 spans 11 residues. Looked up from germline, CDR1 is SQVTM and CDR2 is ANQGSEA. Unmatched junction bases numbered 2, after V lost 4 bases and J lost 5 bases. CDR3: CSVGLANEQYF. Here the CDR3 DNA reads TGCAGCGTTGGACTAGCCAACGAGCAGTACTTC.

This clone has only a few counts. The J gene is TRBJ1-5, the V gene TRBV19, with a weak D call TRBD1 (6 bases). The CDR3 totals 15 residues. Germline-derived CDR1 and CDR2 are LNHDA and SQIVND (reference sequence). V was trimmed by 3 bases and J by 2 bases, leaving 11 bases between them. CDR3 bases: TGTGCCAGTAGTATTTCGTGGACAGGCAATCAGCCCCAGCATTTT. Its protein is CASSISWTGNQPQHF.

This clone was seen just once. For the CDR3, the DNA is TGTGCCAGCAGCGGCGGGACGTTTTATGGCTACACCTTC. Its translation: CASSGGTFYGYTF. This rearrangement joins TRBV2 to TRBJ1-2; weak D call: TRBD1 (5 bases). V was shortened by 6 bases and J by 5 bases, with 13 bases between the two germline ends. The CDR3 is 13 amino acids. CDR1 is SNHLY, CDR2 FYNNEI, per germline. Together with reference TRBV2 and TRBJ1-2, the CDR3 gives the full variable domain: EPEVTQTPSHQVTQMGQEVILRCVPISNHLYFYWYRQILGQKVEFLVSFYNNEISEKSEIFDDQFSVERPDGSNFTLKIRSTKLEDSAMYFCASSGGTFYGYTFGSGTRLTVV.

This sequence joins TRBV30 and TRBJ1-5; D is perhaps TRBD1 (5 bases). Trimming took 2 bases from V and 3 from J, leaving 8 bases between them. Germline V gene lookup returns CDR1 GTSNPN and CDR2 SVGIG (reference sequence). The CDR3 has 13 amino acids. The CDR3 DNA reads as TGTGCCTGGAGTACAGGCATCAATCAGCCCCAGCATTTT. This codes for CAWSTGINQPQHF.

The DNA of the CDR3 is TGTGCCAGCAGTTTGACTTTGGACAGATATGAGACCCAGTACTTC. Its translation: CASSLTLDRYETQYF. This rearrangement joins TRBV28 to TRBJ2-5; TRBD1 is a possible D gene (6 bases). Germline CDR1 MDHEN, CDR2 SYDVKM. The V and J ends lost 3 bases and 5 bases respectively, with 16 bases between them. The CDR3 totals 15 residues.

This clone was found once. The V and J genes are TRBV7-2 and TRBJ2-2, with 7 bases fitting TRBD1. This CDR3 has 18 amino acids. Unmatched junction bases numbered 11, after V lost 4 bases and J lost 0 bases. Germline CDR1 is SGHTA and CDR2 is FQGNSA. The CDR3 DNA is TGTGCCAGCAGCTCGGGACAGAGCCTGGTGCCGAACACCGGGGAGCTGTTTTTT. Translation: CASSSGQSLVPNTGELFF. Together with reference TRBV7-2 and TRBJ2-2, the CDR3 gives the full variable domain: GAGVSQSPSNKVTEKGKDVELRCDPISGHTALYWYRQSLGQGLEFLIYFQGNSAPDKSGLPSDRFSAERTGGSVSTLTIQRTQQEDSAVYLCASSSGQSLVPNTGELFFGEGSRLTVL.

V is TRBV19 and J is TRBJ2-2; 12 positions agree with TRBD2. CDR1 LNHDA and CDR2 SQIVND come from the germline V gene (reference sequence). V was pared by 7 bases and J by 6 bases, with 9 bases of the junction left unmatched. This CDR3 has 16 residues. CDR3 protein: CASTFRLAGGPGELFF. CDR3 nucleotide sequence: TGTGCCAGTACGTTCCGTCTAGCGGGAGGGCCCGGGGAGCTGTTTTTT.

The V gene is TRBV7-3, the J gene TRBJ2-1, with a tentative D call TRBD2 (6 bases). The CDR3 loop spans 17 amino acids. V was pared by 4 bases and J by 6 bases, with 22 bases between. The germline gives CDR1 SGHTA, CDR2 FQGTGA. This chain's CDR3 is CASSSRGRGSGVNEQFF. CDR3 nucleotides: TGTGCCAGCAGCTCAAGGGGACGGGGGAGTGGGGTCAATGAGCAGTTCTTC.

The V call is TRBV15, the J call TRBJ2-7; 8 bases are shared with TRBD1. V dropped 5 bases and J dropped 2; count of bases not matched to a gene: 5. The CDR3 sequence is 14 residues long. CDR1 is LNHNV, CDR2 YYDKDF, per germline (reference sequence). CDR3: CATSLDRGAYEQYF. CDR3 coding DNA: TGTGCCACCAGCCTCGACAGGGGCGCCTACGAGCAGTACTTC.

V gene TRBV7-3 combines with J gene TRBJ2-7; D not certain. Germline loops: CDR1 SGHTA, CDR2 FQGTGA. This CDR3 comprises 11 residues. Between the trimmed V and J ends, which lost 5 bases and 6 bases, there was a span of 8 bases. CDR3 nucleotide sequence: TGTGCCAGCAGCCCCCCCGGCGAGCAGTACTTC. Amino acids: CASSPPGEQYF.

The chain carries TRBV5-8 and TRBJ1-1; no clear D gene. This CDR3 comprises 13 residues. With 1 base removed from V and 1 base from J, the gap between germline ends came to 5 bases. CDR1 is SGHTS and CDR2 is YDEGEE in the germline V gene. The CDR3 loop is CASSLLGNTEAFF. The CDR3 coding sequence is TGTGCCAGCAGCTTGCTAGGGAACACTGAAGCTTTCTTT.

This clone showed up just once. This rearrangement joins TRBV5-6 to TRBJ2-5; no firm D call. The V end lost 3 bases, the J end lost 4 bases, and 13 bases lay between the germline ends. The CDR3 is 14 residues long. Looked up from germline, CDR1 is SGHDT and CDR2 is YYEEEE. CDR3 loop: CASSSWSFGETQYF. The CDR3 bases are TGTGCCAGCAGCTCTTGGTCCTTCGGAGAGACCCAGTACTTC. Looking up the rest from reference TRBV5-6 and TRBJ2-5 gives the full variable domain: DAGVTQSPTHLIKTRGQQVTLRCSPKSGHDTVSWYQQALGQGPQFIFQYYEEEERQRGNFPDRFSGHQFPNYSSELNVNALLLGDSALYLCASSSWSFGETQYFGPGTRLLVL.

This clone has a handful of counts. This chain uses TRBV9 with TRBJ1-1; tentatively, D is TRBD1 (5 bases). The CDR3 length is 15 residues. In germline, CDR1 is SGDLS, CDR2 YYNGEE. V was clipped by 0 bases and J by 0 bases, with 9 bases between them. The CDR3: CASSVAAGLNTEAFF. The CDR3 DNA is TGTGCCAGCAGCGTAGCCGCGGGGCTGAACACTGAAGCTTTCTTT.